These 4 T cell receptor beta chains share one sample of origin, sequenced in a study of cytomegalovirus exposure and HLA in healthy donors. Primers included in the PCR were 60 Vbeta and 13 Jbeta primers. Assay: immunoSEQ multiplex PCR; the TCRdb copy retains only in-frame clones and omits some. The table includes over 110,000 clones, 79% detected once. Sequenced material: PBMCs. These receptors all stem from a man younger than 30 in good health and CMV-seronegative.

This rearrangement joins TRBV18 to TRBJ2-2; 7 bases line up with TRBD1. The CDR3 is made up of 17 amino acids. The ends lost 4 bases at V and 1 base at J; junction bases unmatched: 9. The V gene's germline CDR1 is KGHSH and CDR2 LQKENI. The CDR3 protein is CASSRRQGRGNTGELFF. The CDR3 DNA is TGTGCCAGCTCACGAAGACAGGGTAGAGGGAACACCGGGGAGCTGTTTTTT. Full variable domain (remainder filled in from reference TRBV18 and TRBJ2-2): NAGVMQNPRHLVRRRGQEARLRCSPMKGHSHVYWYRQLPEEGLKFMVYLQKENIIDESGMPKERFSAEFPKEGPSILRIQQVVRGDSAAYFCASSRRQGRGNTGELFFGEGSRLTVL.

The CDR3 sequence is CASSYGGANYGYTF. The CDR3 region has the DNA TGTGCCAGCAGTTACGGGGGCGCGAACTATGGCTACACCTTC. The chain has TRBV6-5 and TRBJ1-2; possibly TRBD1 for D (6 bases). V lost 2 bases, J lost 2 bases, and 9 bases lay in between. The CDR3 has 14 residues. Germline loops: CDR1 MNHEY, CDR2 SVGAGI.

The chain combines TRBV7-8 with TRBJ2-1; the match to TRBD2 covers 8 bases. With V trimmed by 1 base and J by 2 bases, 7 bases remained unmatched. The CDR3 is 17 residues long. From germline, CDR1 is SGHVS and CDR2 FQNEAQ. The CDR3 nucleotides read TGTGCCAGCAGCTTAGGATCGTGGACTAGCCCCTACAATGAGCAGTTCTTC. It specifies CASSLGSWTSPYNEQFF.

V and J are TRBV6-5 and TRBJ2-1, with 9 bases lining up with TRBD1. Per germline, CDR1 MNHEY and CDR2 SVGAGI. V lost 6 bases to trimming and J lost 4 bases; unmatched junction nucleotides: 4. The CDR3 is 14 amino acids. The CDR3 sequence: CASRGTGLYNEQFF. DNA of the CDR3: TGTGCCAGCAGGGGGACAGGGCTTTACAATGAGCAGTTCTTC.